This T cell receptor beta chain is drawn from a study of Graves' ophthalmopathy and Graves' hyperthyroidism. Whole-study findings and limits: The study's model predicted ophthalmopathy progression at 70.59% sensitivity and around 75% specificity. The blood repertoire also included most expanded thyroid clonotypes above 0.001 frequency.

With V trimmed by 6 bases and J by 11 bases, 5 bases remained unmatched. The CDR3 totals 12 residues. Per germline, CDR1 ENHRY and CDR2 SYGVKD. As the template, RNA transcripts were used to amplify TCR beta CDR3 regions. RT-PCR in the first round used HTBI primers; a second-round multiplex PCR followed. MiXCR was run by TCRdb on the multiplex PCR reads, yielding one entry per CDR3 protein. There are around 1,200,000 distinct CDR3 sequences in the sample; about 36% occur only once, and approximately 10% lies in the top ten. About this clonotype itself: Antigen: not known.

This clonotype was sampled from an adult man with Graves' hyperthyroidism. Sequencing used peripheral blood or thyroid tissue (not recorded which). The chain employs TRBV10-3 and TRBJ1-5; 9 bases agree with TRBD1. The CDR3 DNA follows: TGTGCCATCAGCCCCGGGGACAGGGCCCAGCATTTT. Its protein is CAISPGDRAQHF.